These 29 T cell receptor beta chains share one sample of origin, sequenced in a study of metastatic and nonmetastatic thyroid tumors (dated by TCRdb to about 2020). Receptor libraries were prepared by PCR. The sequencing machine was an Illumina HiSeq 4000. The public reads were run again by TCRdb, first through fastp at Q25 and then through MiXCR, and only productive beta chains were kept. The sample records approximately 41,000 clones, around 28% of which are singletons. The ten largest clones represent over 8% of the sample. Before undergoing thyroid surgery, none of the patients had been given any kind of treatment. Sequenced material: blood. The receptors stem from a male donor with papillary thyroid cancer or a benign thyroid nodule (not recorded which). Some clones in this sample may be carry-over from other donors' samples.

This clone was seen a handful of times. V is TRBV5-1 and J is TRBJ2-7, with 12 bases identical to TRBD2. Germline CDR1 SGHRS, CDR2 YFSETQ. The length of the CDR3 is 16 residues. The junction had 8 bases not matched to a gene; V was cut back by 1 base and J by 6 bases. CDR3 amino acids: CASSLILAGGPSEQYF. The DNA of the CDR3 is TGCGCCAGCAGCTTGATCCTAGCGGGAGGGCCAAGCGAGCAGTACTTC.

In the case of this clone: Other nucleotide sequences from this sample produce the same CDR3. The chain has TRBV12-3 or TRBV12-4 and TRBJ1-2, with TRBD1 identical over 7 bases. The CDR3 spans 13 residues. J was trimmed by 7 bases and V by 5 bases; bases with no gene match: 7. The CDR3 DNA reads TGTGCCAGCAGTAAGACAGGGTCTGGTGGCTACACCTTC. The encoded protein is CASSKTGSGGYTF.

This clone appeared many times. Other DNA sequences in this sample translate to the same CDR3. The J gene is TRBJ1-6, the V gene TRBV20-1, with TRBD1 identical over 8 bases. V trimming: 6 bases; J trimming: 10 bases; junction bases outside the gene matches: 11. The CDR3 contains 14 residues. Germline values: CDR1 DFQATT, CDR2 SNEGSKA (reference sequence). This CDR3 is CSASGQGGGSPLHF. The DNA of the CDR3 is TGCAGTGCCTCCGGACAGGGCGGTGGATCACCCCTCCACTTT.

By frequency in the sample, this clone is medium-sized. The chain couples TRBV20-1 to TRBJ1-1, with D unclear. This CDR3 comprises 16 residues. Per the germline V gene, CDR1 is DFQATT and CDR2 is SNEGSKA (reference sequence). V was clipped by 1 base and J by 3 bases, with 18 bases between them. In DNA, the CDR3 is TGCAGTGCTAGAGCCATGGGAATCCAGAAGGACACTGAAGCTTTCTTT. Translating it yields CSARAMGIQKDTEAFF.

This clone has a count of ten or more. The CDR3 sequence: CASSLRDGQGQPQHF. The CDR3 DNA reads TGTGCCAGCAGCTTAAGGGACGGTCAGGGACAGCCCCAGCATTTT. This chain uses TRBV7-8 with TRBJ1-5; D perhaps matches TRBD1 (5 bases). Germline V gives CDR1 SGHVS, CDR2 FQNEAQ. The CDR3 is made up of 15 amino acids. Between the trimmed V and J ends, which lost 2 bases and 7 bases, there was a span of 15 bases. The full variable domain, its missing parts supplied by reference TRBV7-8 and TRBJ1-5, is GAGVSQSPRYKVAKRGQDVALRCDPISGHVSLFWYQQALGQGPEFLTYFQNEAQLDKSGLPSDRFFAERPEGSVSTLKIQRTQQEDSAVYLCASSLRDGQGQPQHFGDGTRLSIL.

This clone was found many times. V is TRBV9 and J is TRBJ1-5, with 9 bases that match TRBD1. The germline V gene has CDR1 SGDLS and CDR2 YYNGEE. V shed 1 base, J shed 6 bases, and the junction held 5 bases outside the gene matches. This CDR3 has 15 amino acids. The CDR3 DNA is TGTGCCAGCAGCGTAACGGGACAGGGCGGTCAGCCCCAGCATTTT. Translating it yields CASSVTGQGGQPQHF. The variable domain in full, completed from reference TRBV9 and TRBJ1-5, reads DSGVTQTPKHLITATGQRVTLRCSPRSGDLSVYWYQQSLDQGLQFLIQYYNGEERAKGNILERFSAQQFPDLHSELNLSSLELGDSALYFCASSVTGQGGQPQHFGDGTRLSIL.

The table lists this clone with many counts. Other DNA sequences in the same sample also yield this CDR3. The J gene is TRBJ2-3, the V gene TRBV7-6; D not resolved. Germline V CDR1 and CDR2: SGHVS, FNYEAQ. Trimming cost V 3 bases and J 2 bases, with 3 bases left between them. CDR3 size: 12 residues. Here the CDR3 reads CASSLLTDTQYF. In DNA, the CDR3 is TGTGCCAGCAGCTTGCTCACAGATACGCAGTATTTT.

The chain's CDR3 is CSAGQGDYYEQYF. DNA for the CDR3: TGCAGTGCCGGGCAGGGGGACTACTACGAGCAGTACTTC. This chain links TRBV20-1 with TRBJ2-7, with D perhaps given as TRBD1 or TRBD2 (7 bases each). V was shortened by 6 bases and J by 3 bases, with 15 bases between the two germline ends. Germline CDR1 and CDR2: DFQATT and SNEGSKA (reference sequence). The CDR3 spans 13 residues.

Notes on this clone: Since the CDR3 does not end with the conserved phenylalanine or tryptophan, this likely comes from a read error. The limits of the CDR3 on the DNA are not certain, so only TCRdb's listed CDR3 is given. The rearrangement joins TRBV9 to TRBJ1-4; TRBD1, the D gene given by the table, was not confirmed from the DNA. Per germline, CDR1 SGDLS and CDR2 YYNGEE. The CDR3 extends over 13 residues, inclusive of both ends. The CDR3 loop is CASSVVGGLVIVG.

This clone was seen a single time. The V call is TRBV7-8, the J call TRBJ1-5; 8 bases map to TRBD1. The germline V gene encodes CDR1 SGHVS and CDR2 FQNEAQ. The CDR3 is 16 residues long. V gave up 3 bases and J gave up 7 bases; unmatched junction bases: 11. CDR3 region: CASSFGGLDRGQPQHF. DNA for the CDR3: TGTGCCAGCAGCTTCGGGGGTCTAGACAGGGGCCAGCCCCAGCATTTT.

This clone appeared a few times. The chain carries TRBV10-3 and TRBJ2-2; 7 bases fit TRBD1. Germline V gene data show CDR1 as ENHRY and CDR2 as SYGVKD. The CDR3 runs to 14 residues. Germline trimming cut 6 bases from V and 8 bases from J; bases unmatched to any gene: 9. In DNA form, the CDR3 reads TGTGCCATCAGCACAGGGGTGACAGGTGGGGAGCTGTTTTTT. Protein: CAISTGVTGGELFF.

The rearrangement uses TRBV6-1 and TRBJ2-5; no clear D. Germline-derived CDR1 and CDR2 are MNHNS and SASEGT. There are 12 residues in the CDR3. Trimming shortened V by 7 bases and J by 5 bases, and 11 bases separated the two germline ends. CDR3 sequence: CASIPQMETQYF. The CDR3 DNA reads as TGTGCCAGCATCCCGCAGATGGAGACCCAGTACTTC.

This clone was seen a handful of times. This chain uses TRBV2 with TRBJ2-7; D unclear. The CDR3 extends over 14 amino acids. Trimming removed 5 bases from V and 1 base from J, with 12 bases in between. CDR1 and CDR2 (germline): SNHLY, FYNNEI. CDR3: CASSRVVRSYEQYF. CDR3 nucleotide sequence: TGTGCCAGCAGTCGGGTAGTCCGATCCTACGAGCAGTACTTC.

There are many counts of this clone. V is TRBV27 and J is TRBJ1-5; D possibly corresponds to TRBD1 (5 bases). Trimming cost V 4 bases and J 5 bases, with 18 bases left between them. The CDR3 runs 16 residues. The germline V gene encodes CDR1 MNHEY and CDR2 SMNVEV (reference sequence). Here the CDR3 reads CASSSAGTWAHQPQHF. The CDR3, as DNA: TGTGCCAGCAGTTCCGCCGGGACCTGGGCCCATCAGCCCCAGCATTTT.

A few counts support this clone. A much bigger clone sits one base away, suggesting this may be a read error. This sequence joins TRBV29-1 and TRBJ2-4, with D tentatively TRBD1 or TRBD2 (6 bases each). V was shortened by 1 base and J by 6 bases, with 19 bases between the two germline ends. Germline CDR1 is SQVTM and CDR2 is ANQGSEA. This CDR3 has 16 amino acids. The CDR3 here is CSVEVFGGPRGNIQYF. The DNA for the CDR3 is TGCAGCGTTGAAGTTTTTGGGGGGCCGCGGGGAAACATTCAGTACTTC.

Sample share makes this clone medium-sized. The chain joins TRBV11-3 to TRBJ2-1, with D possibly matching TRBD1 (6 bases). The germline V gene encodes CDR1 SGHNT and CDR2 YENEEA. V lost 2 bases and J lost 5, with 16 bases in between. CDR3 length: 16 residues. The CDR3 DNA is TGTGCCAGCAGCTTACGGATTGGCAGGGGAGACAATGAGCAGTTCTTC. Residues: CASSLRIGRGDNEQFF.

The chain employs TRBV20-1 and TRBJ2-7, with unresolved D. The CDR3 is made up of 13 amino acids. Trimming removed 5 bases from V and 3 bases from J, with 14 bases in between. Germline V gene sequence: CDR1 DFQATT, CDR2 SNEGSKA (reference sequence). This CDR3 reads CSASVTENYEQYF. The CDR3 region has the DNA TGCAGTGCTTCCGTCACAGAAAACTACGAGCAGTACTTC.

V gene TRBV5-1 combines with J gene TRBJ1-6; D is undetermined. CDR1 and CDR2 (germline): SGHRS, YFSETQ. V lost 1 base, J lost 8 bases, and 10 bases lay in between. The CDR3 is made up of 14 amino acids. CDR3 sequence: CASSLWQADSPLHF. The DNA for the CDR3 is TGCGCCAGCAGCTTGTGGCAAGCGGATTCACCCCTCCACTTT.

This clone showed up just a few times. This sequence joins TRBV6-1 and TRBJ1-1; D is perhaps TRBD1 (6 bases). Germline CDR1 MNHNS, CDR2 SASEGT. Between the trimmed V and J ends, which lost 11 bases and 0 bases, there was a span of 13 bases. The CDR3 has 13 amino acids. CDR3 coding DNA: TGTGCCGCATCTGGACAGATGAACACTGAAGCTTTCTTT. Its translation is CAASGQMNTEAFF.

The gene calls are TRBV12-3 or TRBV12-4 and TRBJ1-5; 10 positions agree with TRBD1. Germline trimming cut 7 bases from V and 10 bases from J; bases unmatched to any gene: 10. The CDR3 loop spans 14 amino acids. CDR3 nucleotides: TGTGCCAGCAAAGGGACAGGGGTAAACCACCCCCAGCATTTT. This codes for CASKGTGVNHPQHF.

CDR3 nucleotides: TGTGCCACCTACCAGACAGGGGGGAACACCGGGGAGCTGTTTTTT. This translates into CATYQTGGNTGELFF. The chain combines TRBV28 with TRBJ2-2; TRBD1 matches 9 bases. The J segment lost 1 base and the V segment lost 10 bases, leaving 7 bases of the junction unmatched. CDR3 length: 15 residues. Germline lookup yields CDR1 MDHEN and CDR2 SYDVKM. Full variable domain (rest looked up from reference TRBV28 and TRBJ2-2): DVKVTQSSRYLVKRTGEKVFLECVQDMDHENMFWYRQDPGLGLRLIYFSYDVKMKEKGDIPEGYSVSREKKERFSLILESASTNQTSMYLCATYQTGGNTGELFFGEGSRLTVL.

This clone occurred many times. The chain combines TRBV9 with TRBJ2-1, with D tentatively TRBD1 (6 bases). Trimming shortened V by 1 base and J by 6 bases, and 8 bases separated the two germline ends. Germline V gene lookup returns CDR1 SGDLS and CDR2 YYNGEE. The CDR3 totals 13 residues. This CDR3 is CASSVLDSNEQFF. The CDR3, as DNA: TGTGCCAGCAGCGTACTGGACAGCAATGAGCAGTTCTTC.

The chain combines TRBV4-2 with TRBJ2-1, with a tentative D call TRBD1 (7 bases). The CDR3 length is 14 residues. Germline CDR1 reads LGHNA; CDR2 reads YNFKEQ. Trimming stripped 0 bases from V and 6 bases from J, with 9 bases between. CDR3: CASSQEEGANEQFF. In nucleotides, the CDR3 is TGTGCCAGCAGCCAAGAGGAGGGGGCCAATGAGCAGTTCTTC.

This clone was observed a handful of times. V gene TRBV12-3 or TRBV12-4 combines with J gene TRBJ2-3; 14 bases are shared with TRBD2. The ends lost 5 bases at V and 7 bases at J; junction bases unmatched: 5. This CDR3 contains 15 residues. CDR3 bases: TGTGCCAGCAGTAGGACTAGCGGGAGGTCTTATACGCAGTATTTT. Amino acids: CASSRTSGRSYTQYF.

The V gene is TRBV19, the J gene TRBJ1-5, with a tentative D call TRBD1 (5 bases). The CDR3 covers 14 residues. V dropped 3 bases and J dropped 5 bases, with 11 bases sitting between them. Per the germline V gene, CDR1 is LNHDA and CDR2 is SQIVND (reference sequence). The CDR3 sequence: CASSIIRDDQPQHF. CDR3 nucleotide sequence: TGTGCCAGTAGTATCATCCGGGACGATCAGCCCCAGCATTTT.

This clone was observed many times. V gene TRBV5-1 combines with J gene TRBJ2-3; TRBD1 might be the D (6 bases). Trimming left V 0 bases short and J 1 base short, with 9 bases between. Looked up from germline, CDR1 is SGHRS and CDR2 is YFSETQ. The CDR3 runs to 15 residues. The chain's CDR3 is CASSLVAGGTDTQYF. CDR3 coding DNA: TGCGCCAGCAGCTTGGTTGCAGGGGGCACAGATACGCAGTATTTT.

The chain carries TRBV2 and TRBJ2-5, with 12 bases matching TRBD1. Trimming removed 7 bases from V and 4 bases from J; junction bases left unmatched: 10. Looked up from germline, CDR1 is SNHLY and CDR2 is FYNNEI. The CDR3 has 16 amino acids. The DNA for the CDR3 is TGTGCCAGCAAAAGTCGGGGACAGGGGGCGTCAGAGACCCAGTACTTC. This sequence encodes CASKSRGQGASETQYF.

This clone was counted only a few times. The V call is TRBV7-8, the J call TRBJ2-7; D unclear. Germline V gene sequence: CDR1 SGHVS, CDR2 FQNEAQ. The CDR3 loop spans 12 amino acids. V lost 3 bases and J 6 bases, leaving 9 bases between the germline ends. CDR3: CASSFRVSEQYF. In nucleotides, the CDR3 is TGTGCCAGCAGCTTTCGAGTCAGCGAGCAGTACTTC.

The chain couples TRBV2 to TRBJ1-3, with D hard to call. The CDR3 has 17 residues. The germline V and J ends were trimmed by 9 bases and 0 bases, with 21 bases remaining between them. Germline CDR1 reads SNHLY; CDR2 reads FYNNEI. CDR3 amino acids: CARNPNHVRDSGNTIYF. The CDR3 DNA sequence: TGTGCCAGGAACCCTAACCACGTCCGGGACTCTGGAAACACCATATATTTT. The full variable domain, completed using reference TRBV2 and TRBJ1-3, is EPEVTQTPSHQVTQMGQEVILRCVPISNHLYFYWYRQILGQKVEFLVSFYNNEISEKSEIFDDQFSVERPDGSNFTLKIRSTKLEDSAMYFCARNPNHVRDSGNTIYFGEGSWLTVV.